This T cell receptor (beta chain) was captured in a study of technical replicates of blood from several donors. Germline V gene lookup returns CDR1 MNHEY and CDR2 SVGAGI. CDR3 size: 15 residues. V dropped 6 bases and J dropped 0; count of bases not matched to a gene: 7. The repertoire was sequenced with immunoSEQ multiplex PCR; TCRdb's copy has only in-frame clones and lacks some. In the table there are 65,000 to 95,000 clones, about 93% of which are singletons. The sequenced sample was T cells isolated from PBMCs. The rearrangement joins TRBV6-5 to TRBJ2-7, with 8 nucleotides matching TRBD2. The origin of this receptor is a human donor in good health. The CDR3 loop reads CASSSAAGGSYEQYF. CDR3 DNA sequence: TGTGCCAGCAGCTCTGCGGCGGGGGGCTCCTACGAGCAGTACTTC.